This T cell receptor (beta chain) is from a study of T cell changes during pregnancy in multiple sclerosis. TCRdb's table, derived via immunoSEQ multiplex PCR, lists solely in-frame clones and lacks some. The sample holds over 60,000 clones; 80% to 90% are singletons and the top ten take about 2.7%. V shed 3 bases and J shed 6 bases, with 13 bases lying between them. Germline values: CDR1 GTSNPN, CDR2 SVGIG (reference sequence). The CDR3 is 13 residues long. This sequence joins TRBV30 and TRBJ2-3, with D possibly TRBD1 on 6 matching bases. The starting material was peripheral blood, obtained in the first trimester of pregnancy. This sequence originates from a female donor with multiple sclerosis, enrolled in a pregnancy study. This chain's CDR3 is CAWSATGFDTQYF. CDR3 nucleotides: TGTGCCTGGAGCGCGACAGGTTTTGATACGCAGTATTTT.